The source of this T cell receptor beta chain is a study of CD8 T cells in ankylosing spondylitis. In this sample, this clonotype turned up a few times. 5'-RACE, quantitative and with molecular barcodes, yielded the TCR beta libraries. TCRdb ran MiXCR on the 5' RACE reads and lists one entry per CDR3 protein. The sample has about 140,000 distinct CDR3 sequences, 7% to 10% seen once; the top ten hold 7.3%. This CDR3 contains 13 residues. V was shortened by 6 bases and J by 4 bases, with 12 bases between the two germline ends. The chain uses TRBV12-3 or TRBV12-4 and TRBJ2-5; D may be TRBD1 (6 bases). Sequencing was performed on synovial fluid, either unsorted or a sorted T cell fraction (not recorded which). The source is a male donor with ankylosing spondylitis. CDR3 sequence: CASRRGSGETQYF. For the CDR3, the DNA is TGTGCCAGCAGGAGGGGGAGTGGAGAGACCCAGTACTTC.